The source of this TCR beta chain is a study of radiotherapy plus CTLA-4 blockade in lung cancer. Looking at the study overall: Patients showed objective responses in 18% of cases, and disease control was achieved by under 40%.

The protocol was immunoSEQ multiplex PCR, while the TCRdb copy is restricted to in-frame clones and leaves out a portion. Of roughly 98,000 clones in the sample, approximately 82% were seen once. This CDR3 is 15 amino acids long. V gave up 7 bases and J gave up 0 bases, with 16 bases separating them. The germline gives CDR1 MNHEY, CDR2 SVGAGI. This sample comprised peripheral blood, obtained from a patient treated with radiotherapy plus ipilimumab. The TCR was taken from a human donor with non-small cell lung cancer that progressed on radiotherapy plus ipilimumab. V usage is TRBV6-5 and J usage is TRBJ2-7; weak D call: TRBD1 (6 bases). As DNA, the CDR3 is TGTGCCAGCACCAAGACAGGCCTTAGCTCCTACGAGCAGTACTTC. Translated, it gives CASTKTGLSSYEQYF.